This T cell receptor beta chain came from a study of T cell clones after liver transplantation. The overall study: A pre-transplant mixed lymphocyte reaction with TCRbeta sequencing defined graft-donor-reactive clones followed in post-transplant blood. Study outcomes and limitations: The donor-reactive repertoire was only partly measurable in two subjects, lacking donor cells.

Some clones are missing from TCRdb's copy, which holds only in-frame ones; the method was immunoSEQ multiplex PCR. Among tens of thousands of clones listed, 90% to 95% were seen once. Germline CDR1 reads SGHRS; CDR2 reads YFSETQ. J lost 2 bases, V lost 4 bases, and 5 bases had no gene match. The CDR3 has 15 residues. Unstimulated PBMCs were sorted into CD3+CD4+ and CD3+CD8+ populations. A word on this clone: What it binds is not known.

This TCR came from a human patient who received a liver transplant. The graft donor may have given rise to some T cells. The source was CD4+ T cells from blood, collected roughly 25 months after liver transplant. This chain uses TRBV5-1 with TRBJ2-3; 9 nucleotides agree with TRBD2. CDR3 protein: CASSQLAGDTDTQYF. CDR3 nucleotides: TGCGCCAGCAGCCAACTAGCGGGTGACACAGATACGCAGTATTTT.